The 14 T cell receptor beta chains below all came from one sample that was sequenced in a study of blood T cell repertoires in COVID-19 (dated by TCRdb to the early 2020s). Preparation of the library involved the immunoSEQ multiplex PCR assay. The table was pulled from immuneACCESS by TCRdb, which kept in-frame rearrangements only. Such tables lose some clones; where checked, under half of the loss comes from unresolved V genes, and the rest has no known cause. This sample has around 170,000 clones in its table, and about 89% of those were observed once. Of the sample, 1.5% to 2% falls within the top ten clones. The sample consisted of peripheral blood. All receptors come from a man in his late teens or twenties who had recovered from COVID-19.

The J gene is TRBJ2-4, the V gene TRBV7-9, with D possibly matching TRBD1 (6 bases). Germline assignment: CDR1 SEHNR and CDR2 FQNEAQ (reference sequence). Trimming removed 7 bases at V and 1 base at J, with 17 bases between. The CDR3 consists of 16 residues. The CDR3 bases are TGTGCCAGCACGCCGGAACTGGGGGCGGCCAAAAACATTCAGTACTTC. Translation: CASTPELGAAKNIQYF.

The chain couples TRBV6-5 to TRBJ2-7; 8 positions agree with TRBD2. CDR1 and CDR2 from the germline V gene are MNHEY and SVGAGI. There are 14 residues in the CDR3. The J segment lost 6 bases and the V segment lost 6 bases, leaving 10 bases of the junction unmatched. The CDR3 nucleotides read TGTGCCAGCAGCCGGGGGGGGACAAAATTCGAGCAGTACTTC. This sequence encodes CASSRGGTKFEQYF.

This sequence joins TRBV19 and TRBJ2-1, with TRBD2 identical over 8 bases. The length of the CDR3 is 15 residues. Trimming cost V 6 bases and J 4 bases; bases outside gene matches: 8. Germline assignment: CDR1 LNHDA and CDR2 SQIVND (reference sequence). In DNA form, the CDR3 reads TGTGCCAGTAGGGATCGGGAGGGTATTTACAATGAGCAGTTCTTC. This gives the protein CASRDREGIYNEQFF.

This clone was picked up one time. The gene calls are TRBV7-9 and TRBJ2-7; TRBD1 might be the D (5 bases). In germline, CDR1 is SEHNR, CDR2 FQNEAQ (reference sequence). V gave up 7 bases and J gave up 2 bases, with 15 bases separating them. This CDR3 comprises 14 residues. CDR3: CASTPGGAAYEQYF. In DNA form, the CDR3 reads TGTGCCAGCACCCCGGGTGGGGCCGCCTACGAGCAGTACTTC.

The J gene is TRBJ2-1, the V gene TRBV6-5, with D hard to call. This CDR3 contains 13 residues. Germline CDR1 reads MNHEY; CDR2 reads SVGAGI. The V gene lost 0 bases and the J gene lost 6 bases, with 6 bases spanning the gap. Here the CDR3 reads CASSYSRFNEQFF. The CDR3, as DNA: TGTGCCAGCAGTTACTCTCGGTTCAATGAGCAGTTCTTC.

In this sample, this clone turned up a few times. This chain connects TRBV13 to TRBJ2-3; 9 positions agree with TRBD1. With V trimmed by 5 bases and J by 4 bases, 7 bases remained unmatched. Germline-derived CDR1 and CDR2 are PRHDT and FYEKMQ (reference sequence). The CDR3 has 15 residues. CDR3 bases: TGTGCCAGCAGCCAACTACAGGGGGCACCAGATACGCAGTATTTT. Translation gives CASSQLQGAPDTQYF.

The CDR3 bases are TGTGCCAGCAGCTCCACCTTGACAGGGGGGGCCACTGAAGCTTTCTTT. Amino acids: CASSSTLTGGATEAFF. This chain uses TRBV5-8 with TRBJ1-1; 9 nucleotides line up with TRBD1. Germline CDR1 reads SGHTS; CDR2 reads YDEGEE. J gave up 4 bases and V 3 bases, and 10 bases lay outside the gene matches. The length of the CDR3 is 16 residues. Using reference TRBV5-8 and TRBJ1-1 for the parts outside the CDR3, the full variable domain is EAGVTQSPTHLIKTRGQQATLRCSPISGHTSVYWYQQALGLGLQFLLWYDEGEERNRGNFPPRFSGRQFPNYSSELNVNALELEDSALYLCASSSTLTGGATEAFFGQGTRLTVV.

V gene TRBV5-5 combines with J gene TRBJ2-7, with D possibly matching TRBD1 (6 bases). With 4 bases removed from V and 5 bases from J, the gap between germline ends came to 16 bases. Germline V CDR1 and CDR2: SGHKS, YYEKEE (reference sequence). This CDR3 contains 14 residues. The chain's CDR3 is CASSLGGDSNEQYF. DNA for the CDR3: TGTGCCAGCAGCCTAGGGGGTGACTCGAACGAGCAGTACTTC.

This chain joins TRBV9 and TRBJ2-5; D is perhaps TRBD2 (6 bases). CDR1 SGDLS and CDR2 YYNGEE come from the germline V gene. Trimming took 3 bases from V and 2 from J, leaving 14 bases between them. This CDR3 spans 15 amino acids. The CDR3 DNA is TGTGCCAGCAGCGCGGAGGGCGTTCATCAAGAGACCCAGTACTTC. Translated, it gives CASSAEGVHQETQYF.

The J gene is TRBJ1-2, the V gene TRBV7-2, with 8 bases identical to TRBD1. After removal of 5 bases from V and 6 bases from J, the junction contained 5 bases not matched to a gene. CDR1 SGHTA and CDR2 FQGNSA come from the germline V gene. The CDR3 contains 13 residues. As DNA, the CDR3 is TGTGCCAGCAGCCCAGACAGGGGTAATGGCTACACCTTC. Its protein product is CASSPDRGNGYTF.

This chain connects TRBV4-2 to TRBJ2-3, with a possible D match to TRBD2 (6 bases). CDR1 and CDR2 (germline): LGHNA, YNFKEQ. The CDR3 spans 14 residues. V was cut by 6 bases and J by 0 bases, with 10 bases left in between. CDR3 in DNA: TGTGCCAGCAGAGCGGGCGGAAGCACAGATACGCAGTATTTT. Its translation is CASRAGGSTDTQYF.

This chain joins TRBV4-1 and TRBJ2-7; 8 nucleotides line up with TRBD2. V shed 0 bases and J 4 bases; nucleotides not matched to a gene: 5. The CDR3 spans 15 residues. Germline lookup yields CDR1 MGHRA and CDR2 YSYEKL. This CDR3 reads CASSQEKREIYEQYF. The CDR3 DNA is TGCGCCAGCAGCCAAGAAAAGCGGGAGATATACGAGCAGTACTTC.

The rearrangement joins TRBV7-8 to TRBJ2-7, with TRBD2 identical over 9 bases. The CDR3 totals 17 residues. CDR1 SGHVS and CDR2 FQNEAQ come from the germline V gene. Germline trimming cut 5 bases from V and 9 bases from J; bases unmatched to any gene: 20. CDR3 bases: TGTGCCAGCAGCCCTACGAGGGGTGGCGGGAGGGCCGTCGGGCAGTACTTC. It specifies CASSPTRGGGRAVGQYF.

V usage is TRBV19 and J usage is TRBJ2-2, with D possibly being TRBD2 (5 bases). Germline V CDR1 and CDR2: LNHDA, SQIVND (reference sequence). The CDR3 sequence is 17 residues long. V gave up 6 bases and J gave up 5 bases, with 22 bases separating them. For the CDR3, the DNA is TGTGCCAGTAGCCCTTATTGGGCGGAACCGGGGACCGGGGAGCTGTTTTTT. Translation gives CASSPYWAEPGTGELFF.